The subject of this entry is one TCR beta chain. This clonotype occurred a few times. This clone's antigen is unknown. Qualities for individual bases were not recorded, and no much larger clone is one base off. The data are from a study of CD8 T cells in ankylosing spondylitis (dated by TCRdb to 2017 to 2019). Context from the whole study: The study profiled T cell receptor beta repertoires in healthy donors and ankylosing spondylitis patients to find disease-linked TCR variants. In total, the full study cohort was made up of approximately 99 healthy donors and some 26 ankylosing spondylitis patients. Samples of peripheral blood were taken, and for ankylosing spondylitis patients, synovial fluid was collected as well. Overall results and qualifications from the work: A TCR beta motif of fewer than 10 highly homologous amino acid variants appeared characteristic of blood from ankylosing spondylitis patients. The disease-linked clones had a CD8+ phenotype and were found at relatively low frequencies in peripheral blood. Some of the motif variants had been reported before in the synovial fluid and blood of reactive arthritis patients, a finding that suggests common disease-initiation mechanisms. According to the report, matched synovial fluid samples from ankylosing spondylitis patients were significantly enriched for the disease-linked clones.

V loses 4 bases of germline sequence and J loses 0 bases, and the interval between the two ends is 9 bases. Taken from cysteine to phenylalanine, the CDR3 has 14 residues. Only the CDR3 region is kept as DNA, spanning 42 bases read in frame from base 1. As encoded in the germline V gene, CDR1 is MGHRA while CDR2 is YSYEKL. TCRdb names Illumina HiSeq 2500 as the instrument used. Quantitative 5'-RACE with molecular barcodes was used to prepare TCR beta libraries. Per the source publication's procedure: To identify disease-linked TCR variants, a new computational method was used, one built on a probabilistic model of VDJ rearrangement. TCRdb trimmed public reads at Q25 via fastp, called clones via MiXCR and kept in-frame beta chains. Every CDR3 protein is listed once, alongside the most common genes and DNA of its rows. For this entry, the V and J calls and clone size follow TCRdb and not the study's own pipeline. A total of 200,000 to 250,000 distinct CDR3 sequences appear in this sample, approximately 16% of them only once. The leading ten clones occupy roughly 42% of the sample.

This chain is built from TRBV4-1 and TRBJ1-1, with the D gene not clear enough to name. The source material was blood, either unsorted or a sorted T cell fraction (not recorded which). This clonotype originated in a male donor with ankylosing spondylitis. The nucleotide sequence is given as TGCGCCAGCAGCCTTGACGCCATGAACACTGAAGCTTTCTTT. Translated, it reads CASSLDAMNTEAFF.